The rows below give T cell receptor beta chains drawn from one sample of a study of shared clonotypes between healthy human individuals. Produced via immunoSEQ multiplex PCR; TCRdb's table is partial and in-frame only. The table has approximately 2.3 million clones, about 92% seen once. Sequencing was done on a sample of naive CD4+ T cells from PBMCs. The receptor set was obtained from a man aged 18 to 30 in good health. Some clones in this sample may be carry-over from other donors' samples. CDR3s include the opening cysteine and the closing phenylalanine or tryptophan. D genes are given only for firm matches. Some rows have no size entry. The others give once, few or many, or a class for an expanded clone.

>TRBV27|TRBJ2-1|.|.
TGTGCCAGCAGTCCAATCGGGGGACAGTACGATGAGCAGTTCTTC
CASSPIGGQYDEQFF
>TRBV6-1|TRBJ1-2|.|.
TGTGCCAGCAGTGGCCTCAGAGAACAAAACTATGGCTACACCTTC
CASSGLREQNYGYTF
>TRBV2|TRBJ1-2|.|.
TGTGCCGGCAGTGCCGGCCCTAACTATGGCTACACCTTC
CAGSAGPNYGYTF
>TRBV18|TRBJ2-6|.|TRBD2
TGTGCCAGCTCACCGGGGCCCGGGCGGGGGACGTATGGGGCCAACGTCCTGACTTTC
CASSPGPGRGTYGANVLTF
>TRBV9|TRBJ2-1|.|.
TGTGCCAGCAGCGTAACGGCAGGGTCCTACAATGAGCAGTTCTTC
CASSVTAGSYNEQFF
>TRBV19|TRBJ1-5|.|TRBD1
TGTGCCAGTCGAACAGGGGCTCAGCCCCAGCATTTT
CASRTGAQPQHF
>TRBV14|TRBJ1-2|.|.
TGTGCCAGCAGCCAAGCCCCAGGGAGGAACTATGGCTACACCTTC
CASSQAPGRNYGYTF
>TRBV9|TRBJ2-7|.|.
TGTGCCAGCAGCGTTATATCAGGGTCGGACGAGCAGTACTTC
CASSVISGSDEQYF
>TRBV19|TRBJ1-1|.|.
TGTGCCAGTACTCCCGGGAGGGCAGGGGCTACTGAAGCTTTCTTT
CASTPGRAGATEAFF
>TRBV18|TRBJ1-4|once|TRBD1
TGTGCCAGCTCACCAATGGGACAGGGGAATGAAAAACTGTTTTTT
CASSPMGQGNEKLFF
>TRBV4-2|TRBJ1-1|few|TRBD1
TGTGCCAGCACTCCGCAGGGGGCCCTGAACACTGAAGCTTTCTTT
CASTPQGALNTEAFF
>TRBV5-4|TRBJ2-7|.|TRBD2
TGTGCCAGCAGCTTCGGACTAGCGGGAGTATACGAGCAGTACTTC
CASSFGLAGVYEQYF
>TRBV7-9|TRBJ2-1|once|.
TGTGCCAGCAGCTTAGGAGGGAGCAATGAGCAGTTCTTC
CASSLGGSNEQFF
>TRBV5-1|TRBJ2-5|.|TRBD2
TGCGCCAGCAGCTTGCTGCTAGCGGGAGATGGGGAGACCCAGTACTTC
CASSLLLAGDGETQYF
>TRBV5-4|TRBJ2-4|.|.
TGTGCCAGCAGCTTGGGAATCCCAGCCAAAAACATTCAGTACTTC
CASSLGIPAKNIQYF
>TRBV7-6|TRBJ2-7|.|TRBD1
TGTGCCAGCAGCTCCCAAACGGGCCAACAGGGGACCGAGCAGTACTTC
CASSSQTGQQGTEQYF
>TRBV7-3|TRBJ2-2|.|TRBD1
TGTGCCAGCAGCAGTACAGGGGATGTGGTAACCGGGGAGCTGTTTTTT
CASSSTGDVVTGELFF
>TRBV30|TRBJ2-3|.|.
TGTGCCTGCCAGAACGCCAACACAGATACGCAGTATTTT
CACQNANTDTQYF
>TRBV5-1|TRBJ1-4|.|.
TGCGCCAGCACGAGGGAGGTTGGCGAAAAACTGTTTTTT
CASTREVGEKLFF
>TRBV18|TRBJ2-7|.|TRBD1
TGTGCCAGCTCACGGACAGGATACGAGCAGTACTTC
CASSRTGYEQYF
>TRBV5-4|TRBJ1-2|.|.
TGTGCCAGCAGCTTGGAGGTCGTGAAGGGCGGAATCTATGGCTACACCTTC
CASSLEVVKGGIYGYTF
>TRBV4-1|TRBJ1-2|.|TRBD1
TGCGCCAGCAGCCAAGGGGACAGAGGCTATGGCTACACCTTC
CASSQGDRGYGYTF
>TRBV10-3|TRBJ2-7|.|TRBD2
TGTGCCATCAGTGAACCGGGACTAGGAGTCTACGAGCAGTACTTC
CAISEPGLGVYEQYF
>TRBV6-5|TRBJ1-2|.|.
TGTGCCAGCAGTTACTCGGGGGGGCACTATGGCTACACCTTC
CASSYSGGHYGYTF
>TRBV18|TRBJ2-7|.|TRBD2
TGTGCCAGCTCACAGGGCGGGAGTCTCTACGAGCAGTACTTC
CASSQGGSLYEQYF
>TRBV2|TRBJ1-5|.|.
TGTGCCCAAATGGGGGAGAATCAGCCCCAGCATTTT
CAQMGENQPQHF
>TRBV28|TRBJ2-7|.|TRBD2
TGTGCCAGCAGTTTGTCGGGACTAGCGGGAGCCCGGCAGTACTTC
CASSLSGLAGARQYF
>TRBV28|TRBJ2-1|.|TRBD2
TGTGCCAGCAGTACACTAGCGGGAGATCGCAATGAGCAGTTCTTC
CASSTLAGDRNEQFF
>TRBV5-1|TRBJ2-2|.|TRBD1
TGCGCCAGCAGCCCGAAGGGACAGGGTGACACCGGGGAGCTGTTTTTT
CASSPKGQGDTGELFF
>TRBV5-1|TRBJ2-7|.|.
TGCGCCAGCAGCCCCAGGGGGGTCTCCTACGAGCAGTACTTC
CASSPRGVSYEQYF
>TRBV29-1|TRBJ2-3|.|TRBD2
TGCAGCGTTGAGGGGACTAGCGGGATATCCACAGATACGCAGTATTTT
CSVEGTSGISTDTQYF
>TRBV28|TRBJ2-7|.|.
TGTGCCAGCAGTTACCAGAGGAACTTCGAGCAGTACTTC
CASSYQRNFEQYF
>TRBV7-3|TRBJ2-2|.|.
TGTGCCAGCACCATGAGAATTAACACCGGGGAGCTGTTTTTT
CASTMRINTGELFF
>TRBV27|TRBJ2-7|.|TRBD2
TGTGCCAGCAGCCAACGACCGGGACTAGCGGGAGGTGCCTCCTACGAGCAGTACTTC
CASSQRPGLAGGASYEQYF
>TRBV2|TRBJ1-5|.|TRBD1
TGTGCCAGCAGTGCCGGGACAGGGATGACGTCCCAGCATTTT
CASSAGTGMTSQHF
>TRBV28|TRBJ2-7|.|TRBD1
TGTGCCTTACAGGGGGTCTACGAGCAGTACTTC
CALQGVYEQYF
>TRBV2|TRBJ2-7|.|TRBD2
TGTGCCAGCAGTGAATGGGGCGGGAGGACACCCTACGAGCAGTACTTC
CASSEWGGRTPYEQYF
>TRBV30|TRBJ1-1|.|.
TGTGCCTGGAGAGGACAGACGGTGAACACTGAAGCTTTCTTT
CAWRGQTVNTEAFF
>TRBV19|TRBJ1-3|.|TRBD1
TGTGCCAGTAGGATGACAGGGACTGGAAACACCATATATTTT
CASRMTGTGNTIYF
>TRBV19|TRBJ2-3|.|.
TGTGCCAGTAGTCCACAATTTAGAGATACGCAGTATTTT
CASSPQFRDTQYF
>TRBV14|TRBJ2-5|.|.
TGTGCCAGCAGCCAAGTTGCCCTAGCCCAAGAGACCCAGTACTTC
CASSQVALAQETQYF
>TRBV13|TRBJ2-1|.|.
TGTGCCAGCAGCCCTTCCCTGGCGAGTACCAGCTACAATGAGCAGTTCTTC
CASSPSLASTSYNEQFF
>TRBV11-2|TRBJ2-4|.|.
TGTGCCAGCAGCTCTAAACCCTCGGGGCAGGCCAAAAACATTCAGTACTTC
CASSSKPSGQAKNIQYF
>TRBV28|TRBJ1-1|.|.
TGTGCCAGCAGTACTGACCGAGTGAACACTGAAGCTTTCTTT
CASSTDRVNTEAFF
>TRBV25-1|TRBJ2-1|.|.
TGTGCCAGCAGTGGGGGCGGAAGCGGAGCATACAATGAGCAGTTCTTC
CASSGGGSGAYNEQFF
>TRBV6-5|TRBJ1-5|.|.
TGTGCCAGCAAAGAGGGCAATCAGCCCCAGCATTTT
CASKEGNQPQHF
>TRBV12-5|TRBJ2-7|.|TRBD2
TGTGCTAGTGGAACTATTAGCGGGAGCTCCTACGAGCAGTACTTC
CASGTISGSSYEQYF
>TRBV11-1|TRBJ2-7|.|.
TGTGCCAGCAGCCGGACGGATGGGAGCTCCTACGAGCAGTACTTC
CASSRTDGSSYEQYF
>TRBV7-2|TRBJ2-3|once|TRBD2
TGTGCCAGCAGCTTCCCGACTAGCGGGTTATCTAGCACAGATACGCAGTATTTT
CASSFPTSGLSSTDTQYF
>TRBV6-6|TRBJ2-1|.|.
TGTGCCAGCAGCCTCTCCCCTAGCAGAGTCAATGAGCAGTTCTTC
CASSLSPSRVNEQFF
>TRBV10-3|TRBJ2-7|.|TRBD2
TGTGCCATCAGTGGAGGAGCGGGGGACGAGCAGTACTTC
CAISGGAGDEQYF